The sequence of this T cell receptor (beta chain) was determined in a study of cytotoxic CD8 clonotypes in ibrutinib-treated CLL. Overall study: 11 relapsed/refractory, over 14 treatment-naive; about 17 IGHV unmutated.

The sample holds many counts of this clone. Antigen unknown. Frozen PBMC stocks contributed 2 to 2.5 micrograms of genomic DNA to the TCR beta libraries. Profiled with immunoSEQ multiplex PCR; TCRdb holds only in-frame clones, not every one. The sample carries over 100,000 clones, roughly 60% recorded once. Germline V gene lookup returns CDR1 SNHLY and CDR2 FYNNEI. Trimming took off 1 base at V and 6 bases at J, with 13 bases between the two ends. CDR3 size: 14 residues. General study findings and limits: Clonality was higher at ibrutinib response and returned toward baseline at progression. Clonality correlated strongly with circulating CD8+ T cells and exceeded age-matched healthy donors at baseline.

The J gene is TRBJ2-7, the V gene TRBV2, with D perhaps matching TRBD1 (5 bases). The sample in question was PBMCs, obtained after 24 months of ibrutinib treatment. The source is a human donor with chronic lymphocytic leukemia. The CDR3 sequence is CASSEDRWALEQYF. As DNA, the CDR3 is TGTGCCAGCAGTGAAGACAGGTGGGCTCTCGAGCAGTACTTC.